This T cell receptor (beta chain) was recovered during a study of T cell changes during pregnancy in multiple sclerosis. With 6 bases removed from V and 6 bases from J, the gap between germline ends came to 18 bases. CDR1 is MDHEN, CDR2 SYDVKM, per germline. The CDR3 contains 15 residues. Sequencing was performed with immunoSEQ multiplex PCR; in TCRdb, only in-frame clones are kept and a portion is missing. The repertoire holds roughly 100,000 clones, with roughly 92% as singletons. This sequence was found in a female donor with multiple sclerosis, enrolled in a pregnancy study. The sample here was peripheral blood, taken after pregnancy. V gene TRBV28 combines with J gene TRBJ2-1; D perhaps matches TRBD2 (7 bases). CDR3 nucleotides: TGTGCCAGCAGGAGCGGGACATTCCCCATCAATGAGCAGTTCTTC. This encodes CASRSGTFPINEQFF.